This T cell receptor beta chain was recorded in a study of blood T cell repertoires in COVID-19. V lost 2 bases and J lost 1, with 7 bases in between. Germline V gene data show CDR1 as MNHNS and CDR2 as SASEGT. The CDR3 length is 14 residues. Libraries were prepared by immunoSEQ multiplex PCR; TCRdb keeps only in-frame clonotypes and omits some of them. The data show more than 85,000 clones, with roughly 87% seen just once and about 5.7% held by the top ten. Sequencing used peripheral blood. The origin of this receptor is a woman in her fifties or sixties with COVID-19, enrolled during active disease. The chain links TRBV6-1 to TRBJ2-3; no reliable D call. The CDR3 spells CASSELWRTDTQYF. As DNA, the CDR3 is TGTGCCAGCAGTGAATTATGGCGCACAGATACGCAGTATTTT.